This T cell receptor beta chain was sequenced during a study of blood T cell repertoires in COVID-19. About the study: COVID-19 samples collected from the United States, Italy and Spain covered acute and convalescent phases. T cells, B-cell-depleted T cells, or PBMCs provided the cDNA or gDNA that served as material.

CDR3 length equals 12 residues. Germline V CDR1 and CDR2: SNHLY, FYNNEI. V shed 6 bases and J shed 4 bases, with 10 bases lying between them. Source study methods: Estimation of nucleated cell counts relied on the amplification of reference gene primers. Using immunoSEQ multiplex PCR, the repertoire was profiled, and TCRdb retains in-frame clones only, with some absent. The D gene and trimming were derived from the DNA, and the V and J assignments and clone size from that table. Of 45,000 to 60,000 clones in the sample, 84% were seen once. In its sample, this clone was seen a few times. The chain combines TRBV2 with TRBJ2-7; D uncertain. The sample taken for sequencing was peripheral blood. The sequence came from a woman older than 75 with acute or convalescent COVID-19. The CDR3 here is CASSLTLYEQYF. The CDR3 nucleotides read TGTGCCAGCAGCCTGACACTTTACGAGCAGTACTTC.